Below are 3 T cell receptor beta chains sequenced from a single sample in a study of blood T cells in healthy people across ages. Primed by a sample-barcoded 5' primer and a J-beta primer mix, a second PCR proceeded for about 6 to 11 cycles. TCRdb used MiXCR to reprocess the 5' RACE reads, holding one entry per CDR3 protein. Of about 1.4 million distinct CDR3 sequences detected, 55% to 75% appear once; the ten largest clones hold more than 6%. The sample was blood. The receptors stem from a man aged 18 to 30 in good health.

This clonotype was counted a single time. The V and J genes are TRBV6-5 and TRBJ2-5; 8 bases match TRBD2. V lost 6 bases to trimming and J lost 11 bases; unmatched junction nucleotides: 14. The CDR3 loop spans 14 amino acids. Germline V CDR1 and CDR2: MNHEY, SVGAGI. CDR3 bases: TGTGCCAGCAGCCCTCCGGGACTAGTCATGGAGCAGTACTTC. Translation: CASSPPGLVMEQYF.

J is TRBJ2-2 and V is TRBV12-3 or TRBV12-4; D is possibly TRBD2 (5 bases). V gave up 6 bases and J gave up 0 bases, with 11 bases separating them. The CDR3 runs to 15 residues. DNA for the CDR3: TGTGCCAGCAGGCGAGGGAACCCGAACACCGGGGAGCTGTTTTTT. It is translated as CASRRGNPNTGELFF.

This CDR3 reads CASNPGREVSNQPQHF. The DNA of the CDR3 is TGTGCCAGCAACCCCGGTCGGGAGGTGAGCAATCAGCCCCAGCATTTT. This chain links TRBV6-6 with TRBJ1-5; no reliable D call. The CDR3 has 16 residues. Per the germline V gene, CDR1 is MNHNY and CDR2 is SVGAGI (reference sequence). Trimming took 7 bases from V and 1 from J, leaving 17 bases between them.